The 25 T cell receptor beta chains below were found in one sample sequenced in a study of regulatory T cells in long-lasting Graves disease. Time point defined: newly diagnosed GD, antithyroid drugs for less than 3 months. PBMCs were the source of the RNA used for TCR sequencing. In building TCR beta libraries, iRepertoire HTBI primers were used together with Arm-PCR of CDR3 regions. Each CDR3 protein is one row after TCRdb ran MiXCR on the multiplex PCR reads. The data contain about 530,000 distinct CDR3 sequences, about 16% of them singletons. A further study also used this sample, focusing on T cells in Graves' hyperthyroidism and ophthalmopathy.

This specimen consisted of peripheral blood mononuclear cells (PBMCs), obtained at new diagnosis, from a patient treated with antithyroid drugs. Receptors originate from a woman aged 40-65 years with Graves disease.

For this clonotype: A read error may explain this, as a much larger clone is one base away. The gene calls are TRBV15 and TRBJ2-7, with D perhaps being TRBD1 or TRBD2 (6 bases each). The CDR3 has 15 amino acids. From germline, CDR1 is LNHNV and CDR2 YYDKDF (reference sequence). V gave up 0 bases and J gave up 2 bases, with 11 bases separating them. The CDR3 spells CATSRDLGGTYEQYF. In DNA, the CDR3 is TGTGCCACCAGCAGAGACTTGGGGGGCACCTACGAGCAGTACTTC.

In this sample, this clonotype turned up many times. The chain uses TRBV20-1 and TRBJ2-5; 11 positions agree with TRBD1. This CDR3 has 15 amino acids. Germline CDR1 DFQATT, CDR2 SNEGSKA (reference sequence). Trimming removed 5 bases from V and 5 bases from J; junction bases left unmatched: 10. The CDR3: CSADPGTGGRETQYF. The CDR3 bases are TGCAGTGCTGACCCCGGGACAGGGGGACGTGAGACCCAGTACTTC.

This clonotype was picked up a small number of times. The chain combines TRBV6-2 or TRBV6-3 with TRBJ1-4, with 8 bases aligning to TRBD1. CDR3 length equals 14 residues. Germline CDR1 and CDR2: MNHEY and SVGEGT. The trim removed 2 bases at V and 5 bases at J, leaving 1 base unmatched. The CDR3 here is CASSYDRGNEKLFF. CDR3 in DNA: TGTGCCAGCAGTTACGACAGGGGAAATGAAAAACTGTTTTTT.

There are many counts of this clonotype. The chain is built from TRBV18 and TRBJ1-1; D is perhaps TRBD1 (5 bases). V was trimmed by 0 bases and J by 7 bases, leaving 12 bases between them. Per the germline V gene, CDR1 is KGHSH and CDR2 is LQKENI. The CDR3 consists of 14 residues. The CDR3 DNA follows: TGTGCCAGCTCACCACCGGGCAGGGTAGGTGAAGCTTTCTTT. Translating gives CASSPPGRVGEAFF.

This clonotype was picked up many times. The CDR3 sequence: CASSDGTGRQRGPYEQYF. CDR3 sequence (DNA): TGTGCCAGCAGCGACGGGACAGGGAGGCAGAGGGGTCCCTACGAGCAGTACTTC. This chain uses TRBV5-6 with TRBJ2-7, with 9 bases matching TRBD1. This CDR3 region has 18 residues. Germline CDR1 reads SGHDT; CDR2 reads YYEEEE. V shed 4 bases, J shed 2 bases, and the junction held 16 bases outside the gene matches.

This clonotype was seen repeatedly, ten times or more. The V call is TRBV2, the J call TRBJ2-3, with TRBD2 identical over 11 bases. The CDR3 covers 17 residues. Germline values: CDR1 SNHLY, CDR2 FYNNEI. V shed 5 bases, J shed 2 bases, and the junction held 9 bases outside the gene matches. CDR3 DNA: TGTGCCAGCAGTTACTCACCGGGACTAGCGGACACAGATACGCAGTATTTT. It encodes CASSYSPGLADTDTQYF.

This chain links TRBV6-1 with TRBJ1-2, with a possible D match to TRBD1 (5 bases). V lost 8 bases and J lost 8, with 12 bases in between. The CDR3 covers 11 residues. Looked up from germline, CDR1 is MNHNS and CDR2 is SASEGT. The CDR3 sequence: CASGVEGGYTF. In nucleotides, the CDR3 is TGTGCCAGCGGGGTGGAGGGGGGCTACACCTTC.

This clonotype was seen only a few times. V gene TRBV27 combines with J gene TRBJ2-6; D possibly corresponds to TRBD1 (7 bases). Germline lookup yields CDR1 MNHEY and CDR2 SMNVEV (reference sequence). The ends were cut back, 5 bases at V and 9 bases at J, with 14 bases in the middle. The CDR3 has 14 amino acids. The CDR3 loop is CASSKPGGGNVLTF. Here the CDR3 DNA reads TGTGCCAGCAGTAAACCAGGGGGAGGCAACGTCCTGACTTTC.

This chain connects TRBV4-2 to TRBJ2-2; tentative D call: TRBD2 (6 bases). CDR3 length: 18 residues. V lost 8 bases to trimming and J lost 3 bases, with 25 bases between them. CDR1 and CDR2 from the germline V gene are LGHNA and YNFKEQ. The CDR3 loop is CASSQPGRWGEHTGELFF. The CDR3, as DNA: TGTGCCAGCTCTCAACCCGGCAGGTGGGGGGAGCACACCGGGGAGCTGTTTTTT.

This clonotype showed up many times. The CDR3 loop is CASSLAGGLGDTQYF. Here the CDR3 DNA reads TGTGCCAGCAGCCTAGCGGGGGGGCTAGGAGATACGCAGTATTTT. V usage is TRBV3-1 and J usage is TRBJ2-3; 11 bases agree with TRBD2. Germline loops: CDR1 LGHDT, CDR2 YNNKEL (reference sequence). CDR3 length: 15 amino acids. After removal of 4 bases from V and 5 bases from J, the junction contained 5 bases not matched to a gene.

Points on this clonotype: This sequence may be a read error, since a much larger clone differs from it by one base. This chain links TRBV20-1 with TRBJ2-5, with D possibly being TRBD2 (6 bases). Trimming left V 0 bases short and J 9 bases short, with 17 bases between. The CDR3 has 14 amino acids. CDR1 DFQATT and CDR2 SNEGSKA come from the germline V gene (reference sequence). The CDR3 bases are TGCAGTGCTAGAGACGGGAAAGGATGGGAGGCCCAGTACTTC. This encodes CSARDGKGWEAQYF.

V usage is TRBV6-2 or TRBV6-3 and J usage is TRBJ1-2; TRBD1 matches at 7 bases. From germline, CDR1 is MNHEY and CDR2 SVGEGT. The CDR3 is 15 amino acids. The J segment lost 3 bases and the V segment lost 6 bases, leaving 10 bases of the junction unmatched. The DNA of the CDR3 is TGTGCCAGCAGGACAAACAGGGGCGCGGACTATGGCTACACCTTC. Translating it yields CASRTNRGADYGYTF.

V usage is TRBV4-1 and J usage is TRBJ2-7; tentative D call: TRBD2 (7 bases). The germline V gene encodes CDR1 MGHRA and CDR2 YSYEKL. The CDR3 has 16 amino acids. V was trimmed by 4 bases and J by 5 bases, leaving 21 bases between them. CDR3 DNA sequence: TGCGCCAGCAGCCGGTTGGGGCGGGGGCGGTTTGACGAGCAGTACTTC. Translation: CASSRLGRGRFDEQYF.

In this sample, this clonotype turned up many times. J is TRBJ2-5 and V is TRBV24-1; D gene unclear. The CDR3 is 14 residues long. V was clipped by 5 bases and J by 5 bases, with 14 bases between them. Looked up from germline, CDR1 is KGHDR and CDR2 is SFDVKD. The CDR3 loop reads CATSAQRVGETQYF. The CDR3 DNA reads TGTGCCACCAGTGCCCAAAGAGTTGGGGAGACCCAGTACTTC.

In this sample, this clonotype turned up many times. V gene TRBV24-1 combines with J gene TRBJ2-1; 7 nucleotides align to TRBD2. V lost 6 bases, J lost 2 bases, and 6 bases stayed unmatched. CDR3 length: 15 residues. From germline, CDR1 is KGHDR and CDR2 SFDVKD. As DNA, the CDR3 is TGTGCCACCAGTACGACTAGCAAAGCCTACAATGAGCAGTTCTTC. Amino acid sequence: CATSTTSKAYNEQFF.

This clonotype was recorded at least ten times. In nucleotides, the CDR3 is TGTGCCTGGAGCCAGGCTTTCTATGGCTACACCTTC. Its translation: CAWSQAFYGYTF. The chain combines TRBV30 with TRBJ1-2, with D uncertain. V lost 3 bases, J lost 4 bases, and 9 bases lay in between. There are 12 residues in the CDR3. Per germline, CDR1 GTSNPN and CDR2 SVGIG (reference sequence).

This clonotype was seen at least ten times. The chain joins TRBV2 to TRBJ2-1; 7 nucleotides agree with TRBD1. The length of the CDR3 is 13 residues. V was clipped by 7 bases and J by 5 bases; unmatched bases: 5. Germline lookup yields CDR1 SNHLY and CDR2 FYNNEI. Here the CDR3 reads CASTRDRDNEQFF. Here the CDR3 DNA reads TGTGCCAGCACTCGAGACAGGGACAATGAGCAGTTCTTC.

This clonotype was seen a few times. The genes are TRBV28 and TRBJ1-6, with TRBD1 matching 7 bases. CDR1 and CDR2 (germline): MDHEN, SYDVKM. V was pared by 6 bases and J by 4 bases, with 9 bases of the junction left unmatched. The CDR3 runs to 16 residues. This chain's CDR3 is CASRGSGGQYNSPLHF. Written as DNA, the CDR3 is TGTGCCAGCAGAGGATCAGGGGGACAGTATAATTCACCCCTCCACTTT.

J is TRBJ1-3 and V is TRBV5-6; D is uncertain. The CDR3 is 14 amino acids. Trimming stripped 5 bases from V and 7 bases from J, with 16 bases between. Germline CDR1 and CDR2: SGHDT and YYEEEE. CDR3 amino acids: CASRRRGGWNTIYF. The CDR3 DNA sequence: TGTGCCAGCAGAAGAAGAGGTGGCTGGAACACCATATATTTT.

The V call is TRBV25-1, the J call TRBJ2-7; TRBD2 agrees at 7 bases. CDR3 length: 13 residues. J was trimmed by 4 bases and V by 3 bases; bases with no gene match: 3. Germline lookup yields CDR1 MGHDK and CDR2 SYGVNS. CDR3 sequence: CASSDPGGYEQYF. DNA of the CDR3: TGTGCCAGCAGTGACCCCGGGGGGTACGAGCAGTACTTC.

This clonotype is a singleton in its sample. The chain is built from TRBV11-2 and TRBJ1-1, with D hard to call. Germline V gene sequence: CDR1 SGHAT, CDR2 FQNNGV. V dropped 2 bases and J dropped 1 base, with 11 bases sitting between them. The CDR3 totals 15 residues. The CDR3 spells CASSLSPGRNTEAFF. The DNA of the CDR3 is TGTGCCAGCAGCTTATCACCGGGGAGGAACACTGAAGCTTTCTTT. The full variable domain, its missing parts supplied by reference TRBV11-2 and TRBJ1-1, is EAGVAQSPRYKIIEKRQSVAFWCNPISGHATLYWYQQILGQGPKLLIQFQNNGVVDDSQLPKDRFSAERLKGVDSTLKIQPAKLEDSAVYLCASSLSPGRNTEAFFGQGTRLTVV.

Many counts were recorded for this clonotype. V is TRBV11-3 and J is TRBJ1-2, with TRBD1 as a possible D gene (6 bases). Germline V gives CDR1 SGHNT, CDR2 YENEEA. The CDR3 has 15 residues. The germline V and J ends were trimmed by 5 bases and 1 base, with 14 bases remaining between them. The CDR3 is CASSPGGSLNYGYTF. DNA of the CDR3: TGTGCCAGCAGCCCCGGGGGCTCACTTAACTATGGCTACACCTTC. Together with reference TRBV11-3 and TRBJ1-2, the CDR3 gives the full variable domain: EAGVVQSPRYKIIEKKQPVAFWCNPISGHNTLYWYLQNLGQGPELLIRYENEEAVDDSQLPKDRFSAERLKGVDSTLKIQPAELGDSAVYLCASSPGGSLNYGYTFGSGTRLTVV.

The chain employs TRBV6-2 or TRBV6-3 and TRBJ2-3; D may correspond to TRBD1 or TRBD2 (6 bases each). CDR1 is MNHEY, CDR2 SVGEGT, per germline. V lost 8 bases and J lost 1, with 16 bases in between. The CDR3 runs to 15 residues. The CDR3 bases are TGTGCCAGCTCGGACTTCGGGGGCGGCACAGATACGCAGTATTTT. Amino acids: CASSDFGGGTDTQYF.

The table lists this clonotype with many counts. The rearrangement uses TRBV7-9 and TRBJ1-1; D not resolved. V lost 0 bases to trimming and J lost 0 bases, with 8 bases between them. The CDR3 runs to 15 residues. CDR1 is SEHNR and CDR2 is FQNEAQ in the germline V gene (reference sequence). CDR3 nucleotide sequence: TGTGCCAGCAGCTTAGCATCCGGGATGAACACTGAAGCTTTCTTT. Translating gives CASSLASGMNTEAFF.

The chain uses TRBV5-8 and TRBJ1-4, with D maybe TRBD1 (5 bases). CDR3 length equals 13 residues. In germline, CDR1 is SGHTS, CDR2 YDEGEE. V shed 7 bases and J shed 4 bases, with 11 bases lying between them. This CDR3 is CASVRQSNEKLFF. The CDR3 DNA reads TGTGCCAGCGTACGACAGAGTAATGAAAAACTGTTTTTT.